What follows are 28 T cell receptor beta chains derived from one specimen sequenced in a study of beta chain features in type 1 diabetes. Their target antigens are unknown. Every isolated RNA sample was fully reverse transcribed, so sequencing captured expressed TCRB transcripts. Here immunoSEQ multiplex PCR was the method, and the copy in TCRdb shows in-frame clones only, minus some. This sample carries roughly 140,000 clones, over 9% of them seen once, and the ten largest clones take under 0.55%. Regarding the study as a whole: For Type 1 diabetes patients, all four CD4+ subsets carried TCRB CDR3s that were moderately but significantly shorter.

Sequenced input: central memory CD4+ T cells from blood. Receptors originate from a man aged 30 to 39 with type 1 diabetes.

This clone was recorded a few times. This sequence joins TRBV5-4 and TRBJ1-4; TRBD1 aligns across 9 bases. With V trimmed by 3 bases and J by 8 bases, 5 bases remained unmatched. The CDR3 runs 14 residues. Per germline, CDR1 SGHNT and CDR2 YYREEE (reference sequence). In DNA, the CDR3 is TGTGCCAGCAGCTCGGGGGACAGGGTCGAAAAACTGTTTTTT. The encoded protein is CASSSGDRVEKLFF.

This clone was seen a handful of times. V is TRBV4-2 and J is TRBJ2-4, with 8 positions matching TRBD1. This CDR3 has 15 amino acids. Unmatched junction bases numbered 5, after V lost 4 bases and J lost 3 bases. Germline V gene data show CDR1 as LGHNA and CDR2 as YNFKEQ. CDR3 nucleotide sequence: TGTGCCAGCAGCCCAGGACAGGGTTTCAAAAACATTCAGTACTTC. Its protein is CASSPGQGFKNIQYF.

This clone was counted a few times. This chain joins TRBV28 and TRBJ2-2; 8 bases line up with TRBD1. V gave up 3 bases and J gave up 4 bases; unmatched junction bases: 1. Germline V gene sequence: CDR1 MDHEN, CDR2 SYDVKM. The CDR3 is 14 amino acids. Here the CDR3 DNA reads TGTGCCAGCAGTTTGGACAGGGCCACCGGGGAGCTGTTTTTT. Protein sequence: CASSLDRATGELFF.

In its sample, this clone was seen a few times. The V and J genes are TRBV30 and TRBJ1-5; unclear D gene. The CDR3 has 15 residues. V was cut by 0 bases and J by 0 bases, with 9 bases left in between. Germline values: CDR1 GTSNPN, CDR2 SVGIG (reference sequence). CDR3 in DNA: TGTGCCTGGAGTGTATCCCAGGATAGCAATCAGCCCCAGCATTTT. Amino acid sequence: CAWSVSQDSNQPQHF. The full variable domain, in which reference TRBV30 and TRBJ1-5 provide the parts outside the CDR3, is SQTIHQWPATLVQPVGSPLSLECTVEGTSNPNLYWYRQAAGRGLQLLFYSVGIGQISSEVPQNLSASRPQDRQFILSSKKLLLSDSGFYLCAWSVSQDSNQPQHFGDGTRLSIL.

V usage is TRBV7-2 and J usage is TRBJ1-2, with TRBD1 identical over 10 bases. The length of the CDR3 is 16 residues. Germline V CDR1 and CDR2: SGHTA, FQGNSA. V lost 5 bases, J lost 4 bases, and 10 bases stayed unmatched. The chain's CDR3 is CASSADRGRLAYGYTF. The CDR3 nucleotides read TGTGCCAGCAGCGCAGACAGGGGGCGCTTGGCCTATGGCTACACCTTC.

The CDR3 DNA reads as TGCGCCAGCAGCTTTGGAGGCCCAGATACGCAGTATTTT. The encoded protein is CASSFGGPDTQYF. The V gene is TRBV5-1, the J gene TRBJ2-3, with D perhaps matching TRBD2 (5 bases). Trimming took off 2 bases at V and 4 bases at J, with 8 bases between the two ends. The CDR3 consists of 13 residues. CDR1 and CDR2 from the germline V gene are SGHRS and YFSETQ.

This clone was seen more than once but under ten times. The same CDR3 arises from other DNA sequences in this sample as well. The chain carries TRBV18 and TRBJ2-7; 12 bases fit TRBD2. V was clipped by 3 bases and J by 3 bases; unmatched bases: 0. Germline CDR1 is KGHSH and CDR2 is LQKENI. The CDR3 is 14 amino acids. CDR3: CASSPTSGSYEQYF. The CDR3 bases are TGTGCCAGCTCACCGACTAGCGGGAGCTACGAGCAGTACTTC.

This clone occurred a few times. The chain is built from TRBV7-8 and TRBJ2-3; D ambiguous. The CDR3 sequence is 14 residues long. Trimming shortened V by 1 base and J by 2 bases, and 7 bases separated the two germline ends. CDR1 and CDR2 (germline): SGHVS, FQNEAQ. The CDR3 spells CASSLVAFTDTQYF. The DNA for the CDR3 is TGTGCCAGCAGCTTAGTAGCCTTCACAGATACGCAGTATTTT.

The rearrangement joins TRBV5-6 to TRBJ2-7, with 9 bases aligning to TRBD1. The germline V gene has CDR1 SGHDT and CDR2 YYEEEE. The CDR3 is made up of 13 amino acids. The V segment lost 5 bases and the J segment 7 bases; nucleotides outside the gene matches: 7. Here the CDR3 reads CASRGTGSREQYF. In DNA form, the CDR3 reads TGTGCCAGCAGGGGGACAGGGTCTCGTGAGCAGTACTTC.

This clone appeared a few times. The rearrangement uses TRBV18 and TRBJ2-5; possibly TRBD1 for D (5 bases). The CDR3 has 13 residues. V lost 2 bases to trimming and J lost 6 bases, with 10 bases between them. The germline V gene has CDR1 KGHSH and CDR2 LQKENI. CDR3 sequence reads: CASSPGATKTQYF. The CDR3 region has the DNA TGTGCCAGCTCACCAGGGGCGACCAAGACCCAGTACTTC.

The chain has TRBV7-2 and TRBJ1-4, with D maybe TRBD1 (6 bases). The CDR3 contains 15 residues. Trimming cost V 2 bases and J 7 bases, with 14 bases left between them. Germline values: CDR1 SGHTA, CDR2 FQGNSA. This CDR3 is CASSLRGGGGEKLFF. The DNA of the CDR3 is TGTGCCAGCAGCTTAAGGGGGGGTGGTGGTGAAAAACTGTTTTTT. The variable domain in full, with the rest retrieved from reference TRBV7-2 and TRBJ1-4, is GAGVSQSPSNKVTEKGKDVELRCDPISGHTALYWYRQSLGQGLEFLIYFQGNSAPDKSGLPSDRFSAERTGGSVSTLTIQRTQQEDSAVYLCASSLRGGGGEKLFFGSGTQLSVL.

This clone came up a few times. CDR3 bases: TGCGCCAGCAGGGGACTAGCGGGAGACGACGAGCAGTACTTC. Translating gives CASRGLAGDDEQYF. The chain joins TRBV5-1 to TRBJ2-7; TRBD2 agrees at 14 bases. Germline CDR1 reads SGHRS; CDR2 reads YFSETQ. Trimming took 5 bases from V and 5 from J; bases not matched to a gene: 3. The CDR3 is made up of 14 amino acids.

The CDR3 loop reads CASSQDSRAGDTQYF. For the CDR3, the DNA is TGCGCCAGCAGCCAAGATTCCAGGGCCGGAGATACGCAGTATTTT. The J gene is TRBJ2-3, the V gene TRBV4-3, with D tentatively TRBD1 (5 bases). The CDR3 covers 15 residues. Germline lookup yields CDR1 LGHNA and CDR2 YSLEER. V dropped 0 bases and J dropped 5 bases, with 12 bases sitting between them.

The chain couples TRBV11-2 to TRBJ2-3, with 8 nucleotides matching TRBD2. The V and J ends lost 1 base and 5 bases, in that order; junction bases with no gene match: 5. The CDR3 covers 15 residues. Germline lookup yields CDR1 SGHAT and CDR2 FQNNGV. The CDR3 is CASSLGGRWEDTQYF. The CDR3 DNA is TGTGCCAGCAGCTTAGGCGGGAGGTGGGAAGATACGCAGTATTTT.

The V and J genes are TRBV4-2 and TRBJ2-1; 7 nucleotides agree with TRBD1. V lost 5 bases to trimming and J lost 2 bases; unmatched junction nucleotides: 6. The CDR3 contains 15 residues. Germline CDR1 is LGHNA and CDR2 is YNFKEQ. This CDR3 is CASSLPGGTYNEQFF. The CDR3 DNA is TGTGCCAGCAGCTTACCAGGGGGTACCTACAATGAGCAGTTCTTC.

This clone appeared a few times. The DNA of the CDR3 is TGTGCCAGCAGCTTAGTGACGGAGGGCACGCAGTATTTT. This translates into CASSLVTEGTQYF. The chain employs TRBV7-9 and TRBJ2-3, with TRBD2 as a possible D gene (6 bases). The CDR3 sequence is 13 residues long. Deletions cut 1 base from V and 9 bases from J, with 11 bases between. Germline CDR1 reads SEHNR; CDR2 reads FQNEAQ (reference sequence).

This clone was detected a few times. The chain uses TRBV18 and TRBJ2-1; the D gene is possibly TRBD1 (6 bases). V was pared by 3 bases and J by 3 bases, with 12 bases between. The germline V gene encodes CDR1 KGHSH and CDR2 LQKENI. The CDR3 length is 15 residues. The CDR3 loop is CASSPTGHIYNEQFF. CDR3 DNA: TGTGCCAGCTCACCTACGGGACACATCTACAATGAGCAGTTCTTC.

This clone showed up just a few times. This chain uses TRBV19 with TRBJ2-3, with TRBD2 matching 14 bases. The germline V gene encodes CDR1 LNHDA and CDR2 SQIVND (reference sequence). J gave up 6 bases and V 5 bases, and 7 bases lay outside the gene matches. CDR3 length: 16 residues. In DNA, the CDR3 is TGTGCCAGTAGTTCGCGGACTAGCGGGAGGTTCGATACGCAGTATTTT. It yields the protein CASSSRTSGRFDTQYF.

V usage is TRBV10-3 and J usage is TRBJ2-7; 10 bases map to TRBD2. The V gene end was trimmed by 6 bases and the J gene end by 6 bases; junction bases not matched to a gene: 2. The CDR3 contains 12 residues. Germline lookup yields CDR1 ENHRY and CDR2 SYGVKD. CDR3 nucleotides: TGTGCCATCAGGTTAGCGGGAGGCGAGCAGTACTTC. Residues: CAIRLAGGEQYF.

A few counts support this clone. This chain joins TRBV4-3 and TRBJ2-5, with 9 positions matching TRBD2. This CDR3 is built from 15 residues. Germline trimming cut 4 bases from V and 0 bases from J; bases unmatched to any gene: 3. Germline-derived CDR1 and CDR2 are LGHNA and YSLEER. The CDR3 DNA is TGCGCCAGCAGCCGAGTAGCGGGAGACCAAGAGACCCAGTACTTC. This codes for CASSRVAGDQETQYF.

The chain links TRBV6-5 to TRBJ1-5; no reliable D call. CDR3 length equals 13 residues. Per the germline V gene, CDR1 is MNHEY and CDR2 is SVGAGI. Trimming took off 4 bases at V and 3 bases at J, with 7 bases between the two ends. Here the CDR3 reads CASSLQSNQPQHF. CDR3 in DNA: TGTGCCAGCAGTTTACAGTCCAATCAGCCCCAGCATTTT.

This clone has just a few counts. This rearrangement joins TRBV5-4 to TRBJ2-1, with TRBD2 identical over 8 bases. Germline V CDR1 and CDR2: SGHNT, YYREEE (reference sequence). The CDR3 has 14 residues. V was pared by 4 bases and J by 5 bases, with 5 bases of the junction left unmatched. CDR3 in amino acids: CASSHGTRDNEQFF. In DNA form, the CDR3 reads TGTGCCAGCAGCCACGGGACTAGAGACAATGAGCAGTTCTTC.

This chain uses TRBV18 with TRBJ2-7, with a tentative D call TRBD1 (7 bases). Trimming pared 3 bases from V and 0 bases from J, leaving 15 bases between. The CDR3 contains 16 residues. The V gene's germline CDR1 is KGHSH and CDR2 LQKENI. CDR3 sequence (DNA): TGTGCCAGCTCACCCCAGGGGGGTAGCGGCTCCTACGAGCAGTACTTC. Protein product: CASSPQGGSGSYEQYF.

This clone was seen more than once but under ten times. The CDR3 DNA sequence: TGTGCCAGCAGCTTAGGTGCCGCGGGAGGGAACAATGAGCAGTTCTTC. This codes for CASSLGAAGGNNEQFF. The chain employs TRBV7-9 and TRBJ2-1; TRBD2 matches 9 bases. The V segment lost 1 base and the J segment 5 bases; nucleotides outside the gene matches: 6. Looked up from germline, CDR1 is SEHNR and CDR2 is FQNEAQ (reference sequence). The length of the CDR3 is 16 residues.

This clone has more than one count but fewer than ten. At one of its ends the junction is not consistent with the germline gene, which may arise from a read error. This chain joins TRBV6-1 and TRBJ1-5; 8 bases map to TRBD1. This CDR3 spans 16 amino acids. Germline V lookup: CDR1 MNHNS, CDR2 SASEGT. This chain's CDR3 is CASSQAGGQGNQPQHF. In DNA, the CDR3 is TGTGCCAGCAGTCAAGCGGGGGGACAGGGCAATCAGCCCCAGCATTTT.

This chain uses TRBV2 with TRBJ2-7; TRBD1 matches at 8 bases. V lost 5 bases, J lost 5 bases, and 2 bases stayed unmatched. From germline, CDR1 is SNHLY and CDR2 FYNNEI. CDR3 length equals 12 residues. CDR3 in amino acids: CASSRTGNEQYF. The CDR3 coding sequence is TGTGCCAGCAGTCGGACAGGGAACGAGCAGTACTTC.

The chain carries TRBV30 and TRBJ2-7; maybe TRBD2 (5 bases). Trimming took off 0 bases at V and 4 bases at J, with 19 bases between the two ends. Germline V gene sequence: CDR1 GTSNPN, CDR2 SVGIG (reference sequence). The CDR3 totals 16 residues. The CDR3, as DNA: TGTGCCTGGAGTGTTGGCGGGTCTCTCCGGACGTACGAGCAGTACTTC. The encoded protein is CAWSVGGSLRTYEQYF.

This clone was observed once. CDR3 loop: CASSMTGVDYGYTF. CDR3 DNA sequence: TGTGCCAGTAGTATGACAGGGGTTGACTATGGCTACACCTTC. The rearrangement joins TRBV19 to TRBJ1-2; TRBD1 matches at 8 bases. CDR1 is LNHDA, CDR2 SQIVND, per germline (reference sequence). The CDR3 sequence is 14 residues long. J lost 3 bases, V lost 3 bases, and 3 bases had no gene match.